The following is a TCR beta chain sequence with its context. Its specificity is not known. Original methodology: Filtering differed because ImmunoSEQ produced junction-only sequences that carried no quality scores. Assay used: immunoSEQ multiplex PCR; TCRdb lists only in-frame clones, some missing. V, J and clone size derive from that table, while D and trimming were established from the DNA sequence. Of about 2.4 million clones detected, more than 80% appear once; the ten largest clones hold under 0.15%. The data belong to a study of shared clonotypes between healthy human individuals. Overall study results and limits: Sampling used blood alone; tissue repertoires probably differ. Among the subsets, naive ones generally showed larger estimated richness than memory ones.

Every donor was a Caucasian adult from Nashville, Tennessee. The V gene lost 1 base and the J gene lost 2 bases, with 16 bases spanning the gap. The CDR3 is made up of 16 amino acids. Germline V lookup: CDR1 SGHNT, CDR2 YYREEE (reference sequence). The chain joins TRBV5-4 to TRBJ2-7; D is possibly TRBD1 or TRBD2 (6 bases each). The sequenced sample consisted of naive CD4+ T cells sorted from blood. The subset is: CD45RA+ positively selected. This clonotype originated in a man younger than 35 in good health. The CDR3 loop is CASSLSRTGAPYEQYF. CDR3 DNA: TGTGCCAGCAGCTTGTCTAGGACGGGGGCCCCCTACGAGCAGTACTTC.